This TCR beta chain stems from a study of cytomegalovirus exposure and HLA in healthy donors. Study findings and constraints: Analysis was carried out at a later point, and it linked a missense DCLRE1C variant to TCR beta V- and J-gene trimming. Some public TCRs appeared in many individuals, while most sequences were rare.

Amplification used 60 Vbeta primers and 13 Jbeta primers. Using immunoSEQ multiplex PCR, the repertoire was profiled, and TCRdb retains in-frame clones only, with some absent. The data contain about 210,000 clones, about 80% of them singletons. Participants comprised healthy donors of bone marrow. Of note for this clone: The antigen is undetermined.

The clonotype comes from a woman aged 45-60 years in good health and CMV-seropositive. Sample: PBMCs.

This chain's CDR3 is CASSVQGSGNTIYF. For the CDR3, the DNA is TGCGCCAGCAGCGTACAGGGCTCTGGAAACACCATATATTTT. V gene TRBV5-1 combines with J gene TRBJ1-3, with D possibly matching TRBD1 (6 bases). V was trimmed by 4 bases and J by 0 bases, leaving 8 bases between them. The CDR3 runs 14 residues. Looked up from germline, CDR1 is SGHRS and CDR2 is YFSETQ.